Shown below are 10 T cell receptor beta chains from a single sample sequenced in a study of shared clonotypes between healthy human individuals. Profiled with immunoSEQ multiplex PCR; TCRdb holds only in-frame clones, not every one. The sample consists of 200,000 to 250,000 clones, approximately 65% of them appearing once. Specimen: memory CD4+ T cells sorted from blood. The subset is: CD45RA-negative fraction. Every receptor here comes from a young man in good health.

The CDR3 nucleotides are TGTGCCAGCAGCCAAAAGCGGGAGAGAGCCTACGAGCAGTACTTC. This encodes CASSQKRERAYEQYF. The chain carries TRBV21-1 and TRBJ2-7; whether TRBD2, the table's D call, matches the DNA was not checked. TRBV21-1 is designated a pseudogene. CDR3 length equals 15 residues.

This chain's CDR3 is CASTSMRETQYF. The DNA for the CDR3 is TGTGCCAGCACCTCTATGAGGGAGACCCAGTACTTC. This rearrangement joins TRBV2 to TRBJ2-5; D is uncertain. The CDR3 consists of 12 residues. Trimming shortened V by 7 bases and J by 5 bases, and 11 bases separated the two germline ends. Germline V gives CDR1 SNHLY, CDR2 FYNNEI. The whole variable domain, remainder taken from reference TRBV2 and TRBJ2-5, is EPEVTQTPSHQVTQMGQEVILRCVPISNHLYFYWYRQILGQKVEFLVSFYNNEISEKSEIFDDQFSVERPDGSNFTLKIRSTKLEDSAMYFCASTSMRETQYFGPGTRLLVL.

The V call is TRBV29-1, the J call TRBJ2-7; 7 bases align to TRBD2. Trimming took 5 bases from V and 6 from J; bases not matched to a gene: 13. Looked up from germline, CDR1 is SQVTM and CDR2 is ANQGSEA. The CDR3 length is 14 residues. The CDR3 reads CSVRRLAGGVEQYF. The CDR3 DNA reads TGCAGCGTTCGCAGACTAGCCGGTGGGGTCGAGCAGTACTTC.

This clone showed up just a few times. V gene TRBV9 combines with J gene TRBJ2-1, with a possible D match to TRBD1 (6 bases). Germline CDR1 SGDLS, CDR2 YYNGEE. The germline V and J ends were trimmed by 1 base and 8 bases, with 13 bases remaining between them. The length of the CDR3 is 14 residues. CDR3 bases: TGTGCCAGCAGCGTAACCAGGGGCAACGATGAGCAGTTCTTC. Encoded protein: CASSVTRGNDEQFF.

As regards this clone: A read error may produce the germline difference seen at one junction end. J is TRBJ1-2 and V is TRBV28; D is unclear. The germline V gene encodes CDR1 MDHEN and CDR2 SYDVKM. This CDR3 is built from 15 residues. The DNA of the CDR3 is TGTGCCAGCGGTTTAAACCCCATAGGCAGCTATGGCTACACCTTC. Translating gives CASGLNPIGSYGYTF.

This clone came up once. This chain joins TRBV19 and TRBJ1-1; TRBD1 matches 10 bases. In germline, CDR1 is LNHDA, CDR2 SQIVND (reference sequence). The CDR3 is 14 amino acids. The J segment lost 3 bases and the V segment lost 4 bases, leaving 2 bases of the junction unmatched. The CDR3 here is CASSRDRGYTEAFF. The CDR3, as DNA: TGTGCCAGTAGTAGGGACAGGGGATACACTGAAGCTTTCTTT.

This clone appeared a few times. This sequence joins TRBV7-3 and TRBJ2-3; 12 nucleotides match TRBD2. The germline gives CDR1 SGHTA, CDR2 FQGTGA. Trimming took 4 bases from V and 5 from J; bases not matched to a gene: 7. The CDR3 sequence is 16 residues long. In DNA, the CDR3 is TGTGCCAGCAGCTCACGACTAGCGGGGGAGGGAGATACGCAGTATTTT. This translates into CASSSRLAGEGDTQYF.

This clone has a handful of counts. The rearrangement links TRBV5-1 to TRBJ2-7; the D is unclear. V shed 4 bases and J shed 0 bases, with 14 bases lying between them. The CDR3 covers 15 residues. CDR1 is SGHRS, CDR2 YFSETQ, per germline. The CDR3 loop reads CASSADAQTSYEQYF. CDR3 DNA: TGCGCCAGCAGCGCTGACGCCCAAACCTCCTACGAGCAGTACTTC.

The chain links TRBV7-9 to TRBJ2-4; 8 bases map to TRBD1. CDR1 is SEHNR and CDR2 is FQNEAQ in the germline V gene (reference sequence). The CDR3 totals 13 residues. The V and J ends lost 1 base and 11 bases, in that order; junction bases with no gene match: 4. The CDR3 sequence: CASSLEAGGVQYF. The DNA for the CDR3 is TGTGCCAGCAGCTTAGAGGCAGGGGGCGTTCAGTACTTC.

In nucleotides, the CDR3 is TGCGCCAGCAGATCTCAGGGATCCCAAGAGACCCAGTACTTC. It specifies CASRSQGSQETQYF. This chain links TRBV5-1 with TRBJ2-5; a possible D gene is TRBD1 (5 bases). The germline V gene encodes CDR1 SGHRS and CDR2 YFSETQ. This CDR3 region has 14 residues. V lost 5 bases to trimming and J lost 1 base, with 12 bases between them.